A single sample is the source of the 7 T cell receptor beta chains below, sequenced in a study of blood T cell repertoires in COVID-19. Profiled with immunoSEQ multiplex PCR; TCRdb holds only in-frame clones, not every one. The sample carries about 360,000 clones, around 84% recorded once. Sequenced: peripheral blood. The source of these receptors is a human donor in a cohort sampled during active COVID-19.

CDR3: CATSSNRQSGELFF. The CDR3 DNA reads TGTGCCACCAGCAGCAACAGACAGTCCGGGGAGCTGTTTTTT. The rearrangement uses TRBV15 and TRBJ2-2; D possibly corresponds to TRBD1 (5 bases). Trimming pared 3 bases from V and 6 bases from J, leaving 11 bases between. CDR3 length: 14 amino acids. Germline lookup yields CDR1 LNHNV and CDR2 YYDKDF (reference sequence).

This clone was seen a single time. Other DNA variants within this sample encode the same CDR3. This chain joins TRBV28 and TRBJ2-1, with 9 bases identical to TRBD2. The CDR3 is 15 residues long. CDR1 and CDR2 from the germline V gene are MDHEN and SYDVKM. After removal of 8 bases from V and 0 bases from J, the junction contained 5 bases not matched to a gene. The DNA of the CDR3 is TGTGCCAGCTCTCTTAGCGGGAGCTCCTACAATGAGCAGTTCTTC. This translates into CASSLSGSSYNEQFF.

This clone appeared a single time. The chain carries TRBV5-1 and TRBJ2-1, with 8 bases lining up with TRBD1. Trimming took 2 bases from V and 5 from J; bases not matched to a gene: 9. The CDR3 is made up of 16 amino acids. Germline assignment: CDR1 SGHRS and CDR2 YFSETQ. The CDR3 region is CASSLGQGRGNNEQFF. The CDR3 DNA is TGCGCCAGCAGCTTAGGACAGGGCAGGGGGAACAATGAGCAGTTCTTC.

The V gene is TRBV28, the J gene TRBJ2-7, with 8 positions matching TRBD2. This CDR3 is built from 13 residues. The V gene's germline CDR1 is MDHEN and CDR2 SYDVKM. CDR3 amino acids: CAVAGLNAYEQYF. The CDR3 DNA is TGTGCTGTAGCGGGGCTTAACGCCTACGAGCAGTACTTC.

The chain links TRBV2 to TRBJ1-3; no clear D. V was pared by 0 bases and J by 6 bases, with 3 bases between. This CDR3 has 12 residues. CDR1 SNHLY and CDR2 FYNNEI come from the germline V gene. CDR3 protein: CASSEALNTIYF. Written as DNA, the CDR3 is TGTGCCAGCAGTGAAGCACTAAACACCATATATTTT. Full variable domain (remainder filled in from reference TRBV2 and TRBJ1-3): EPEVTQTPSHQVTQMGQEVILRCVPISNHLYFYWYRQILGQKVEFLVSFYNNEISEKSEIFDDQFSVERPDGSNFTLKIRSTKLEDSAMYFCASSEALNTIYFGEGSWLTVV.

This chain uses TRBV6-4 with TRBJ2-3, with D tentatively TRBD2 (5 bases). Germline values: CDR1 MRHNA, CDR2 SNTAGT. V was clipped by 6 bases and J by 3 bases, with 13 bases between them. CDR3 length: 14 residues. The CDR3 DNA is TGTGCCAGCAGCGCTCTCCCGGGGACAGATACGCAGTATTTT. It is translated as CASSALPGTDTQYF.

As DNA, the CDR3 is TGTGCCAGCAGCTTCCACGACAGGGTTGGCTACACCTTC. It specifies CASSFHDRVGYTF. The gene calls are TRBV11-2 and TRBJ1-2; 7 positions agree with TRBD1. CDR1 SGHAT and CDR2 FQNNGV come from the germline V gene. V lost 3 bases to trimming and J lost 7 bases; unmatched junction nucleotides: 5. The CDR3 extends over 13 amino acids.